This entry lists 25 T cell receptor beta chains sequenced from one sample in a study of blood T cells in healthy people across ages. Using a J-beta primer mix together with a sample-barcoded 5' primer, a second PCR was run for roughly 7 to 11 cycles. MiXCR was run by TCRdb on the 5' RACE reads, yielding one entry per CDR3 protein. This repertoire shows 600,000 or so distinct CDR3 sequences, 25% to 35% found once; its top ten account for approximately 14%. Source material: blood. Receptor source: an elderly woman in good health.

With respect to this clonotype: A much larger clone differs by one base, so this may be a read error. The CDR3 reads CAIREDRGYTF. The CDR3 coding sequence is TGTGCCATCAGGGAGGACCGGGGCTACACCTTC. This chain connects TRBV10-3 to TRBJ1-2; no reliable D call. The CDR3 is made up of 11 amino acids. Germline V lookup: CDR1 ENHRY, CDR2 SYGVKD. V was trimmed by 6 bases and J by 8 bases, leaving 10 bases between them.

V usage is TRBV27 and J usage is TRBJ2-1; TRBD2 aligns across 14 bases. The CDR3 is made up of 15 amino acids. Germline CDR1 reads MNHEY; CDR2 reads SMNVEV (reference sequence). V shed 5 bases and J 14 bases; nucleotides not matched to a gene: 11. The CDR3 protein is CASSQLTSGGVNEFF. The CDR3 DNA is TGTGCCAGCAGTCAACTGACTAGCGGGGGGGTTAACGAGTTCTTC.

This clonotype was detected ten times or more. The rearrangement joins TRBV2 to TRBJ2-7, with TRBD1 as a possible D gene (6 bases). CDR3 length: 14 residues. Germline V gene data show CDR1 as SNHLY and CDR2 as FYNNEI. V lost 4 bases, J lost 0 bases, and 10 bases lay in between. The CDR3 spells CASSAGTYSYEQYF. The CDR3 coding sequence is TGTGCCAGCAGTGCCGGGACATACTCCTACGAGCAGTACTTC.

At least ten counts were recorded for this clonotype. V gene TRBV4-3 combines with J gene TRBJ2-3, with 8 bases that match TRBD2. V gave up 4 bases and J gave up 1 base; unmatched junction bases: 13. The CDR3 has 18 amino acids. CDR1 LGHNA and CDR2 YSLEER come from the germline V gene. CDR3 region: CASSRGSGGPPGTDTQYF. For the CDR3, the DNA is TGCGCCAGCAGCCGAGGAAGCGGGGGCCCGCCGGGCACAGATACGCAGTATTTT.

In this sample, this clonotype turned up many times. The chain employs TRBV6-1 and TRBJ2-7; D possibly corresponds to TRBD1 (6 bases). The germline CDR1 and CDR2 sequences are MNHNS and SASEGT. This CDR3 is 18 amino acids long. Trimming pared 0 bases from V and 2 bases from J, leaving 20 bases between. CDR3 amino acids: CASSEALGVRGYTYEQYF. The DNA of the CDR3 is TGTGCCAGCAGTGAAGCGCTTGGAGTCAGGGGCTATACCTACGAGCAGTACTTC.

Many counts were recorded for this clonotype. J is TRBJ1-2 and V is TRBV6-5, with 8 bases that match TRBD1. This CDR3 is 13 amino acids long. In germline, CDR1 is MNHEY, CDR2 SVGAGI. The trim removed 2 bases at V and 8 bases at J, leaving 4 bases unmatched. The CDR3 DNA reads TGTGCCAGCAGTTACCGGACAGGGTTGGGCTACACCTTC. Translating it yields CASSYRTGLGYTF.

This clonotype was observed at least ten times. The V gene is TRBV5-1, the J gene TRBJ2-3; perhaps D is TRBD1 or TRBD2 (6 bases each). CDR1 is SGHRS, CDR2 YFSETQ, per germline. The CDR3 is 18 residues long. Trimming cost V 0 bases and J 0 bases, with 17 bases left between them. CDR3 nucleotide sequence: TGCGCCAGCAGCTTGGACTTTCGAGGGGGGTTTAGCACAGATACGCAGTATTTT. Translated, it gives CASSLDFRGGFSTDTQYF.

The gene calls are TRBV13 and TRBJ1-1; D unclear. The ends were cut back, 7 bases at V and 4 bases at J, with 16 bases in the middle. This CDR3 is built from 14 residues. CDR1 is PRHDT and CDR2 is FYEKMQ in the germline V gene (reference sequence). The DNA for the CDR3 is TGTGCCAGCAAACATTTCGGTGGCGGCACTGAAGCTTTCTTT. Translated: CASKHFGGGTEAFF. The entire variable domain, with the rest obtained from reference TRBV13 and TRBJ1-1, is as follows: AAGVIQSPRHLIKEKRETATLKCYPIPRHDTVYWYQQGPGQDPQFLISFYEKMQSDKGSIPDRFSAQQFSDYHSELNMSSLELGDSALYFCASKHFGGGTEAFFGQGTRLTVV.

This clonotype was recorded many times. This chain uses TRBV20-1 with TRBJ2-5; perhaps TRBD2 as D (7 bases). Germline V gene sequence: CDR1 DFQATT, CDR2 SNEGSKA (reference sequence). The CDR3 totals 14 residues. CDR3 in DNA: TGCAGCGCCGCGGCGCGGGGGCCCAAAGAGACCCAGTACTTC. It encodes CSAAARGPKETQYF.

This rearrangement joins TRBV6-2 or TRBV6-3 to TRBJ2-2, with 7 bases aligning to TRBD2. V dropped 7 bases and J dropped 3; count of bases not matched to a gene: 5. This CDR3 comprises 14 residues. CDR1 and CDR2 (germline): MNHEY, SVGEGT. CDR3 DNA: TGTGCCAGCACTGCTCTAGCGGACACCGGGGAGCTGTTTTTT. Translated: CASTALADTGELFF.

This clonotype was recorded many times. The CDR3 region has the DNA TGTGCCAGCAGCACGGGGGGGCGGGGTGAGCAGTTCTTC. Translation gives CASSTGGRGEQFF. This chain joins TRBV6-2 or TRBV6-3 and TRBJ2-1; the match to TRBD2 covers 8 bases. Germline V gives CDR1 MNHEY, CDR2 SVGEGT. V lost 6 bases to trimming and J lost 9 bases; unmatched junction nucleotides: 7. The CDR3 length is 13 residues.

As regards this clonotype: Mismatch with germline at one junction end may stem from a read error. The chain couples TRBV7-8 to TRBJ2-3, with D perhaps TRBD2 (6 bases). In germline, CDR1 is SGHVS, CDR2 FQNEAQ. CDR3 length equals 14 residues. The CDR3 DNA sequence: TGTGTCAGCAGCTTGGGCGGGGGCACAGATACGCAGTATTTT. The encoded protein is CVSSLGGGTDTQYF.

This rearrangement joins TRBV2 to TRBJ1-2; a possible D gene is TRBD1 (5 bases). CDR3 length equals 15 residues. Trimming removed 4 bases from V and 5 bases from J, with 17 bases in between. Germline V gene data show CDR1 as SNHLY and CDR2 as FYNNEI. DNA for the CDR3: TGTGCCAGCAGTGGATTAAAGGGGAAGGGGTATGGCTACACCTTC. Encoded protein: CASSGLKGKGYGYTF.

Only a few counts were recorded for this clonotype. The chain employs TRBV3-1 and TRBJ2-5; TRBD2 is a possible D gene (6 bases). The CDR3 spans 16 residues. In germline, CDR1 is LGHDT, CDR2 YNNKEL (reference sequence). The V and J ends lost 6 bases and 11 bases respectively, with 28 bases between them. This chain's CDR3 is CASSPPGLEVFNEQYF. The DNA for the CDR3 is TGTGCCAGCAGTCCCCCGGGACTTGAAGTTTTCAATGAGCAGTACTTC.

This clonotype was picked up one time. This chain uses TRBV20-1 with TRBJ2-7, with 12 bases identical to TRBD2. Germline loops: CDR1 DFQATT, CDR2 SNEGSKA (reference sequence). The CDR3 loop spans 14 amino acids. V was clipped by 6 bases and J by 9 bases; unmatched bases: 12. CDR3 protein: CSAPGLAGRVGQYF. The CDR3 nucleotides read TGCAGTGCGCCCGGACTAGCGGGAAGGGTGGGGCAGTACTTC.

V gene TRBV6-4 combines with J gene TRBJ2-3; TRBD2 agrees at 7 bases. The CDR3 extends over 15 amino acids. Losses at the gene ends were 3 bases for V and 0 bases for J; bases not matched to a gene: 3. Germline CDR1 is MRHNA and CDR2 is SNTAGT. CDR3 amino acids: CASSEMGGSTDTQYF. The CDR3 nucleotides read TGTGCCAGCAGTGAAATGGGGGGGAGCACAGATACGCAGTATTTT.

This clonotype was detected ten times or more. A much more abundant neighbour one base away suggests this may be a read error. The gene calls are TRBV7-2 and TRBJ2-7; maybe TRBD1 (6 bases). Germline V CDR1 and CDR2: SGHTA, FQGNSA. The ends were cut back, 6 bases at V and 7 bases at J, with 22 bases in the middle. The CDR3 runs 15 residues. The CDR3 DNA reads TGTGCCAGCAGTCGGGACATGACGAACCTCAATGAGCAGTACTTC. Its translation: CASSRDMTNLNEQYF.

V is TRBV9 and J is TRBJ2-1; unclear D gene. Germline loops: CDR1 SGDLS, CDR2 YYNGEE. V lost 3 bases and J 8 bases, leaving 12 bases between the germline ends. The CDR3 is made up of 13 amino acids. CDR3 sequence reads: CASSAVLGHEQFF. CDR3 in DNA: TGTGCCAGCAGCGCTGTCCTGGGCCATGAGCAGTTCTTC.

This clonotype was seen ten or more times. V usage is TRBV7-6 and J usage is TRBJ2-3; 8 bases agree with TRBD1. The CDR3 spans 14 residues. V shed 6 bases, J shed 2 bases, and the junction held 4 bases outside the gene matches. Germline V CDR1 and CDR2: SGHVS, FNYEAQ. The DNA of the CDR3 is TGTGCCAGCAGTCGGACAGGGCCCACAGATACGCAGTATTTT. Its protein is CASSRTGPTDTQYF.

This clonotype came up many times. This chain joins TRBV29-1 and TRBJ2-3, with 12 nucleotides matching TRBD2. Germline V gene lookup returns CDR1 SQVTM and CDR2 ANQGSEA. This CDR3 spans 15 amino acids. Germline trimming cut 3 bases from V and 3 bases from J; bases unmatched to any gene: 4. The CDR3 region has the DNA TGCAGCGTTGATCTCGGGACTAGCGGGACAGATACGCAGTATTTT. Amino acid sequence: CSVDLGTSGTDTQYF.

Ten or more counts support this clonotype. V is TRBV7-2 and J is TRBJ2-5; 7 bases line up with TRBD2. Per the germline V gene, CDR1 is SGHTA and CDR2 is FQGNSA. CDR3 length equals 14 residues. V gave up 5 bases and J gave up 7 bases; unmatched junction bases: 10. The DNA of the CDR3 is TGTGCCAGCAGCCCAACCCCATGGGGGGGGACCCAGTACTTC. Translating gives CASSPTPWGGTQYF.

Worth noting for this clonotype: With a much larger clone just one base away, this may be a read error. V is TRBV6-2 or TRBV6-3 and J is TRBJ2-5; D possibly corresponds to TRBD2 (6 bases). The J call is uncertain, as TRBJ2-7 better fits the DNA end. The V gene's germline CDR1 is MNHEY and CDR2 SVGEGT. This CDR3 is built from 16 residues. The CDR3 spells CVSSSRERVTPYEQYF. The CDR3, as DNA: TGTGTCAGCAGCTCACGAGAGCGGGTCACCCCATACGAGCAGTACTTC.

The chain has TRBV20-1 and TRBJ2-4; 7 bases map to TRBD2. The J call could be wrong; TRBJ2-7 is a better fit for the DNA end. Germline values: CDR1 DFQATT, CDR2 SNEGSKA (reference sequence). This CDR3 is 14 amino acids long. CDR3 sequence reads: CSARSYSGPYEQYF. As DNA, the CDR3 is TGCAGTGCTAGATCATATAGCGGGCCCTACGAGCAGTACTTC.

The chain links TRBV3-1 to TRBJ2-4; 7 bases are shared with TRBD1. The J call may be incorrect, as the DNA end agrees better with TRBJ2-7. The CDR3 is made up of 14 amino acids. Germline V gives CDR1 LGHDT, CDR2 YNNKEL (reference sequence). The CDR3 spells CASSQAQGAYEQYF. The DNA for the CDR3 is TGTGCCAGCAGCCAAGCCCAGGGGGCCTACGAGCAGTACTTC.

This chain joins TRBV25-1 and TRBJ2-5, with D perhaps given as TRBD1 or TRBD2 (5 bases each). The end of the DNA is better explained by TRBJ2-7, so the J call may be wrong. This CDR3 region has 14 residues. Per germline, CDR1 MGHDK and CDR2 SYGVNS. The CDR3 nucleotides read TGTGCCAGCAGCTTTCCCGGGACGGTCCTCGAGCAGTACTTC. Amino acids: CASSFPGTVLEQYF.